The 27 T cell receptor beta chains given below trace back to one sample, sequenced in a study of cytomegalovirus exposure and HLA in healthy donors. With 60 Vbeta and 13 Jbeta primers, the PCR was carried out. TCRdb's copy holds only in-frame clones and misses some; the assay was immunoSEQ multiplex PCR. The sample lists about 90,000 clones; around 85% were seen once. The sample taken for sequencing was PBMCs. The receptors were gathered from a man younger than 35 in good health and CMV-seronegative.

Written as DNA, the CDR3 is TGTGCCAGCAGCTACTCAACTGGAAACACCATATATTTT. It codes for CASSYSTGNTIYF. J is TRBJ1-3 and V is TRBV5-7; D unresolved. TRBV5-7 counts as an open reading frame of uncertain function. The V and J ends lost 3 bases and 2 bases respectively, with 6 bases between them. CDR3 length: 13 residues.

The genes are TRBV19 and TRBJ1-5; D not certain. The germline CDR1 and CDR2 sequences are LNHDA and SQIVND (reference sequence). The CDR3 sequence is 12 residues long. V was pared by 3 bases and J by 5 bases, with 5 bases between. The CDR3 DNA is TGTGCCAGTAGTATTCAGTATCAGCCCCAGCATTTT. Protein product: CASSIQYQPQHF.

The CDR3 reads CASSPHLLQGHVNEQFF. CDR3 in DNA: TGTGCCAGCAGCCCTCACCTATTGCAGGGCCACGTCAATGAGCAGTTCTTC. This sequence joins TRBV2 and TRBJ2-1; the D gene is possibly TRBD1 (5 bases). This CDR3 comprises 17 residues. V was pared by 6 bases and J by 6 bases, with 24 bases between. Germline lookup yields CDR1 SNHLY and CDR2 FYNNEI. The variable domain in full, with the rest retrieved from reference TRBV2 and TRBJ2-1, is EPEVTQTPSHQVTQMGQEVILRCVPISNHLYFYWYRQILGQKVEFLVSFYNNEISEKSEIFDDQFSVERPDGSNFTLKIRSTKLEDSAMYFCASSPHLLQGHVNEQFFGPGTRLTVL.

The J gene is TRBJ1-1, the V gene TRBV7-3; 7 nucleotides match TRBD1. Trimming at V came to 1 base and at J to 4 bases, leaving 3 bases not matched to a gene. The CDR3 totals 14 residues. Germline CDR1 is SGHTA and CDR2 is FQGTGA. As DNA, the CDR3 is TGTGCCAGCAGCTTAATCCCAGGGGGCACTGAAGCTTTCTTT. Amino acid sequence: CASSLIPGGTEAFF.

Comments on this clone: The same CDR3 is also encoded by other DNA sequences in this sample. The chain combines TRBV28 with TRBJ2-7, with a weak D call TRBD2 (5 bases). Germline V gene lookup returns CDR1 MDHEN and CDR2 SYDVKM. The CDR3 is made up of 12 amino acids. The germline V and J ends were trimmed by 7 bases and 2 bases, with 9 bases remaining between them. CDR3 sequence: CASTSGTYEQYF. As DNA, the CDR3 is TGTGCCAGCACCTCGGGAACCTACGAGCAGTACTTC.

This chain joins TRBV5-4 and TRBJ2-7; possibly TRBD1 for D (6 bases). Trimming left V 0 bases short and J 0 bases short, with 13 bases between. Germline V gene sequence: CDR1 SGHNT, CDR2 YYREEE (reference sequence). The CDR3 sequence is 16 residues long. CDR3 loop: CASSLAGWTDSYEQYF. CDR3 DNA sequence: TGTGCCAGCAGCTTGGCAGGGTGGACAGACTCCTACGAGCAGTACTTC.

The J gene is TRBJ2-7, the V gene TRBV9, with D possibly matching TRBD1 (6 bases). This CDR3 is 14 amino acids long. V was shortened by 2 bases and J by 2 bases, with 11 bases between the two germline ends. Per germline, CDR1 SGDLS and CDR2 YYNGEE. The DNA of the CDR3 is TGTGCCAGCAGCGTGGCAGGGGATACCTACGAGCAGTACTTC. This encodes CASSVAGDTYEQYF.

The CDR3, as DNA: TGTGCCTGGAGTGTAGGTGCACAGTCGAGTGAAAAACTGTTTTTT. It encodes CAWSVGAQSSEKLFF. J is TRBJ1-4 and V is TRBV30; D is unclear. Trimming stripped 0 bases from V and 7 bases from J, with 15 bases between. Germline V gene lookup returns CDR1 GTSNPN and CDR2 SVGIG (reference sequence). CDR3 size: 15 residues.

This chain uses TRBV29-1 with TRBJ1-1; 9 nucleotides match TRBD1. The CDR3 is 17 amino acids. V shed 6 bases, J shed 5 bases, and the junction held 19 bases outside the gene matches. Per the germline V gene, CDR1 is SQVTM and CDR2 is ANQGSEA. Here the CDR3 DNA reads TGCAGCGTAGCTCCGGGACAGGGAAGCGGTTGGGGGACTGAAGCTTTCTTT. It yields the protein CSVAPGQGSGWGTEAFF.

The chain joins TRBV7-2 to TRBJ1-6; TRBD1 aligns across 10 bases. CDR3 size: 15 residues. Germline lookup yields CDR1 SGHTA and CDR2 FQGNSA. After removal of 1 base from V and 9 bases from J, the junction contained 3 bases not matched to a gene. The CDR3 spells CASSLEGQGLSPLHF. In DNA, the CDR3 is TGTGCCAGCAGCTTAGAGGGACAGGGGCTTTCACCCCTCCACTTT.

This chain uses TRBV19 with TRBJ1-5; the match to TRBD1 covers 10 bases. This CDR3 has 22 amino acids. Trimming cost V 7 bases and J 0 bases; bases outside gene matches: 24. The germline gives CDR1 LNHDA, CDR2 SQIVND (reference sequence). In DNA, the CDR3 is TGTGCCAGTATACCTTGGGGACAGGGGAGGATTGGAATAGATTATAGCAATCAGCCCCAGCATTTT. Its translation is CASIPWGQGRIGIDYSNQPQHF.

Details on this clone: Within the sample, other DNA sequences also encode this same CDR3. V usage is TRBV28 and J usage is TRBJ1-5; D perhaps matches TRBD1 (5 bases). The CDR3 loop spans 14 amino acids. V was clipped by 1 base and J by 2 bases, with 6 bases between them. Germline V lookup: CDR1 MDHEN, CDR2 SYDVKM. The CDR3 bases are TGTGCCAGCAGTTTATTAGGGGGCAATCAGCCCCAGCATTTT. This sequence encodes CASSLLGGNQPQHF.

This chain uses TRBV30 with TRBJ2-7, with 11 bases matching TRBD2. Germline loops: CDR1 GTSNPN, CDR2 SVGIG (reference sequence). The length of the CDR3 is 15 residues. V shed 1 base, J shed 2 bases, and the junction held 4 bases outside the gene matches. CDR3 loop: CAWSETSGGTYEQYF. DNA for the CDR3: TGTGCCTGGAGTGAAACTAGCGGGGGAACCTACGAGCAGTACTTC.

This clone was picked up one time. The chain has TRBV7-6 and TRBJ1-5; 9 bases align to TRBD1. Germline CDR1 reads SGHVS; CDR2 reads FNYEAQ. V lost 1 base, J lost 1 base, and 5 bases stayed unmatched. This CDR3 comprises 17 residues. The CDR3 sequence is CASSLGRGQGSNQPQHF. CDR3 DNA: TGTGCCAGCAGCTTAGGCCGGGGACAGGGAAGCAATCAGCCCCAGCATTTT.

This sequence joins TRBV30 and TRBJ1-4, with TRBD1 matching 8 bases. CDR1 is GTSNPN, CDR2 SVGIG, per germline (reference sequence). The CDR3 is 15 residues long. V shed 2 bases and J 7 bases; nucleotides not matched to a gene: 9. DNA for the CDR3: TGTGCCTGGAGTTTTGTGGGACAGGCCTCTGAAAAACTGTTTTTT. The encoded protein is CAWSFVGQASEKLFF. Filled out from reference TRBV30 and TRBJ1-4, the complete variable domain reads SQTIHQWPATLVQPVGSPLSLECTVEGTSNPNLYWYRQAAGRGLQLLFYSVGIGQISSEVPQNLSASRPQDRQFILSSKKLLLSDSGFYLCAWSFVGQASEKLFFGSGTQLSVL.

This clone was seen once. V gene TRBV5-6 combines with J gene TRBJ2-7; the match to TRBD2 covers 10 bases. Germline-derived CDR1 and CDR2 are SGHDT and YYEEEE. CDR3 length equals 13 residues. The junction had 5 bases not matched to a gene; V was cut back by 8 bases and J by 3 bases. The CDR3 loop reads CASHLAGVYEQYF. CDR3 coding DNA: TGTGCCAGTCACCTAGCGGGAGTCTACGAGCAGTACTTC.

This chain uses TRBV19 with TRBJ2-1; maybe TRBD2 (6 bases). The V gene lost 5 bases and the J gene lost 4 bases, with 12 bases spanning the gap. Germline values: CDR1 LNHDA, CDR2 SQIVND (reference sequence). The CDR3 runs to 14 residues. The CDR3 bases are TGTGCCAGTAGTGCTAGCGAGCGTTACAATGAGCAGTTCTTC. Translated, it gives CASSASERYNEQFF.

V is TRBV5-1 and J is TRBJ1-1; D is ambiguous. Germline CDR1 and CDR2: SGHRS and YFSETQ. Trimming pared 7 bases from V and 1 base from J, leaving 14 bases between. The CDR3 extends over 14 amino acids. This chain's CDR3 is CASRPREKNTEAFF. In DNA form, the CDR3 reads TGCGCCAGCCGCCCGAGGGAGAAGAACACTGAAGCTTTCTTT.

The chain is built from TRBV7-9 and TRBJ1-3; a possible D gene is TRBD1 (5 bases). V was shortened by 1 base and J by 16 bases, with 14 bases between the two germline ends. The length of the CDR3 is 12 residues. Germline loops: CDR1 SEHNR, CDR2 FQNEAQ (reference sequence). The CDR3 region has the DNA TGTGCCAGCAGCTTAGAGGGTCTGGAGGGGTATTTT. Translating it yields CASSLEGLEGYF.

The J gene is TRBJ2-5, the V gene TRBV13; TRBD2 matches at 10 bases. J lost 0 bases, V lost 5 bases, and 9 bases had no gene match. The CDR3 length is 17 residues. Germline V gene data show CDR1 as PRHDT and CDR2 as FYEKMQ (reference sequence). CDR3 sequence: CASSPEAGGPHQETQYF. CDR3 DNA: TGTGCCAGCAGCCCGGAAGCGGGAGGGCCGCACCAAGAGACCCAGTACTTC.

This chain uses TRBV28 with TRBJ1-4, with D hard to call. The CDR3 has 14 amino acids. CDR1 is MDHEN and CDR2 is SYDVKM in the germline V gene. Trimming cost V 6 bases and J 4 bases, with 12 bases left between them. CDR3 sequence: CASRVGGRNEKLFF. The DNA of the CDR3 is TGTGCCAGCAGGGTCGGCGGCCGTAATGAAAAACTGTTTTTT.

The chain couples TRBV4-3 to TRBJ1-4; D uncertain. Germline V lookup: CDR1 LGHNA, CDR2 YSLEER. This CDR3 spans 17 amino acids. The V end lost 0 bases, the J end lost 5 bases, and 16 bases lay between the germline ends. The CDR3 nucleotides read TGCGCCAGCAGCCAAGACAGGCTGTTAAGATTGAATGAAAAACTGTTTTTT. Translated, it gives CASSQDRLLRLNEKLFF.

The chain employs TRBV6-1 and TRBJ2-3; 10 positions match TRBD2. With V trimmed by 6 bases and J by 6 bases, 9 bases remained unmatched. Germline assignment: CDR1 MNHNS and CDR2 SASEGT. The CDR3 runs to 15 residues. CDR3 in DNA: TGTGCCAGCAGGGGTAGCGGGAGGTGGAGGGATACGCAGTATTTT. Its protein product is CASRGSGRWRDTQYF.

The CDR3 protein is CASSVGTSYEQYF. The DNA for the CDR3 is TGTGCCAGCAGTGTCGGGACTAGCTACGAGCAGTACTTC. This sequence joins TRBV27 and TRBJ2-7, with TRBD2 identical over 8 bases. The CDR3 totals 13 residues. V lost 5 bases and J lost 3; bases outside the gene matches: 3. Germline values: CDR1 MNHEY, CDR2 SMNVEV (reference sequence).

The V gene is TRBV7-9, the J gene TRBJ2-1; weak D call: TRBD1 (8 bases). There are 16 residues in the CDR3. The germline gives CDR1 SEHNR, CDR2 FQNEAQ (reference sequence). Trimming pared 4 bases from V and 1 base from J, leaving 14 bases between. This CDR3 is CASSSNRGGSYNEQFF. CDR3 nucleotide sequence: TGTGCCAGCAGCTCTAACAGGGGGGGATCCTACAATGAGCAGTTCTTC.

The V and J genes are TRBV18 and TRBJ2-7; 10 bases fit TRBD1. The CDR3 has 13 amino acids. Germline trimming cut 8 bases from V and 6 bases from J; bases unmatched to any gene: 7. Per germline, CDR1 KGHSH and CDR2 LQKENI. CDR3 sequence (DNA): TGTGCCAGCAGTCCGGGACAGGGGCTCGAGCAGTACTTC. Its translation: CASSPGQGLEQYF.

The rearrangement uses TRBV20-1 and TRBJ2-3; D remains ambiguous. CDR1 DFQATT and CDR2 SNEGSKA come from the germline V gene (reference sequence). There are 10 residues in the CDR3. V was trimmed by 7 bases and J by 6 bases, leaving 8 bases between them. The CDR3 region is CSVTVDTQYF. In DNA, the CDR3 is TGCAGTGTCACGGTGGATACGCAGTATTTT.